This entry lists 9 T cell receptor beta chains sequenced from one sample in a study of T cells after yellow fever vaccination. TCRdb ran MiXCR on the 5' RACE reads and lists one entry per CDR3 protein. The sample has approximately 250,000 distinct CDR3 sequences, around 5.3% seen once; the top ten hold around 3.3%. The sequencing here drew on CD4+ T cells sorted from PBMCs, taken on the day of the yellow fever booster vaccination. These TCRs come from a man aged 18 to 29 who received the YFV17D yellow fever vaccine.

This clonotype has more than one count but fewer than ten. The CDR3 reads CAHPARYGYTF. The CDR3 bases are TGTGCCCACCCCGCTAGATATGGCTACACCTTC. The chain links TRBV3-2 to TRBJ1-2. TRBV3-2 is described as a pseudogene. The CDR3 is 11 residues long.

This clonotype was seen ten or more times. The V gene is TRBV11-2, the J gene TRBJ1-1, with 7 bases lining up with TRBD1. The CDR3 spans 15 residues. The germline V gene has CDR1 SGHAT and CDR2 FQNNGV. Trimming removed 3 bases from V and 5 bases from J; junction bases left unmatched: 9. CDR3 in DNA: TGTGCCAGCAGCTTGAAGGGGGCGCGAATTACTGAAGCTTTCTTT. Its translation: CASSLKGARITEAFF.

This chain joins TRBV18 and TRBJ2-5, with 14 bases that match TRBD2. The CDR3 contains 18 residues. Germline CDR1 reads KGHSH; CDR2 reads LQKENI. The J segment lost 7 bases and the V segment lost 0 bases, leaving 10 bases of the junction unmatched. For the CDR3, the DNA is TGTGCCAGCTCACCACCGGGCGGGACTAGCGGGGGTCCAGTGACCCAGTACTTC. As protein: CASSPPGGTSGGPVTQYF.

This clonotype was seen only a few times. The chain couples TRBV7-3 to TRBJ2-1; 15 bases match TRBD2. Germline V lookup: CDR1 SGHTA, CDR2 FQGTGA. V was clipped by 6 bases and J by 5 bases; unmatched bases: 11. The CDR3 length is 18 residues. CDR3 region: CASSAGTSGGLYHNEQFF. CDR3 nucleotide sequence: TGTGCCAGCAGTGCCGGGACTAGCGGGGGGTTGTACCACAATGAGCAGTTCTTC. The complete variable domain, with remaining parts taken from reference TRBV7-3 and TRBJ2-1, reads GAGVSQTPSNKVTEKGKYVELRCDPISGHTALYWYRQSLGQGPEFLIYFQGTGAADDSGLPNDRFFAVRPEGSVSTLKIQRTERGDSAVYLCASSAGTSGGLYHNEQFFGPGTRLTVL.

The V gene is TRBV28, the J gene TRBJ2-3; TRBD1 matches at 9 bases. V shed 6 bases and J 1 base; nucleotides not matched to a gene: 5. The CDR3 runs to 15 residues. CDR1 is MDHEN and CDR2 is SYDVKM in the germline V gene. The CDR3 loop reads CASSMRTGGTDTQYF. CDR3 bases: TGTGCCAGCAGCATGAGGACAGGGGGCACAGATACGCAGTATTTT.

The rearrangement links TRBV19 to TRBJ1-5; D gene unclear. The CDR3 is 17 residues long. Germline assignment: CDR1 LNHDA and CDR2 SQIVND (reference sequence). The germline V and J ends were trimmed by 4 bases and 0 bases, with 16 bases remaining between them. The CDR3 DNA reads TGTGCCAGTAGTACCGATCGACCCCGCGATAGCAATCAGCCCCAGCATTTT. Its protein is CASSTDRPRDSNQPQHF.

This clonotype was seen a few times. This chain links TRBV7-2 with TRBJ1-2; D is undetermined. This CDR3 is built from 12 residues. V was clipped by 5 bases and J by 7 bases, with 11 bases between them. CDR1 and CDR2 (germline): SGHTA, FQGNSA. The CDR3 here is CASSPYTLGYTF. The CDR3 DNA sequence: TGTGCCAGCAGCCCCTATACACTTGGCTACACCTTC.

This clonotype was detected only a few times. The J gene is TRBJ2-5, the V gene TRBV20-1, with D uncertain. This CDR3 contains 14 residues. Trimming took 6 bases from V and 1 from J, leaving 15 bases between them. CDR1 is DFQATT and CDR2 is SNEGSKA in the germline V gene (reference sequence). CDR3 protein: CSAQGSEPQETQYF. For the CDR3, the DNA is TGCAGTGCGCAAGGGTCCGAACCCCAAGAGACCCAGTACTTC.

Notes on this clonotype: A much larger clone differs from this one at a single base, so this may be a read error. This sequence joins TRBV5-6 and TRBJ1-1; D gene unclear. Germline V gene sequence: CDR1 SGHDT, CDR2 YYEEEE. V was shortened by 7 bases and J by 2 bases, with 12 bases between the two germline ends. The CDR3 is 13 residues long. The CDR3 DNA reads as TGTGCCAGCTACCTAGGGCCTAACACTGAAGCTTTCTTT. Its translation is CASYLGPNTEAFF.